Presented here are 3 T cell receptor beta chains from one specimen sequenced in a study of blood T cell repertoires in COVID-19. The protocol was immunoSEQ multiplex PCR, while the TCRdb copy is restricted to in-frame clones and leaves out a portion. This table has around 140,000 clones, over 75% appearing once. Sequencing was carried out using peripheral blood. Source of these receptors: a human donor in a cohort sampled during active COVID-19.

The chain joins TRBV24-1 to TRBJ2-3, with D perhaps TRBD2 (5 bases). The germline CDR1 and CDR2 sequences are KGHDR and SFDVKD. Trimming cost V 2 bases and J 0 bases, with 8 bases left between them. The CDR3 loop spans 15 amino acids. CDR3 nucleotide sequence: TGTGCCACCAGTGATTCGAGGGAGAGCACAGATACGCAGTATTTT. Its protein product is CATSDSRESTDTQYF.

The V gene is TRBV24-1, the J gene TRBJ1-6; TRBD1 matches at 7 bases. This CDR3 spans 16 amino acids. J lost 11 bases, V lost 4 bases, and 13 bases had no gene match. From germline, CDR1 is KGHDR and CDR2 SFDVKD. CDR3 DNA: TGTGCCACCAGTGAAACTGGACAGGTCCATCACCCACCCCTCCACTTT. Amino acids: CATSETGQVHHPPLHF.

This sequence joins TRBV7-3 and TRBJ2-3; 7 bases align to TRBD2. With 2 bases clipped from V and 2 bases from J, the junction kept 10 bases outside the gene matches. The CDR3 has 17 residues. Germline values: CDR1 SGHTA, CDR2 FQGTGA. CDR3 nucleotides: TGTGCCAGCAGCTTATATGCTAGCGGAGGTTCCACAGATACGCAGTATTTT. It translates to CASSLYASGGSTDTQYF. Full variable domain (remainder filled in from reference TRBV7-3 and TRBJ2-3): GAGVSQTPSNKVTEKGKYVELRCDPISGHTALYWYRQSLGQGPEFLIYFQGTGAADDSGLPNDRFFAVRPEGSVSTLKIQRTERGDSAVYLCASSLYASGGSTDTQYFGPGTRLTVL.